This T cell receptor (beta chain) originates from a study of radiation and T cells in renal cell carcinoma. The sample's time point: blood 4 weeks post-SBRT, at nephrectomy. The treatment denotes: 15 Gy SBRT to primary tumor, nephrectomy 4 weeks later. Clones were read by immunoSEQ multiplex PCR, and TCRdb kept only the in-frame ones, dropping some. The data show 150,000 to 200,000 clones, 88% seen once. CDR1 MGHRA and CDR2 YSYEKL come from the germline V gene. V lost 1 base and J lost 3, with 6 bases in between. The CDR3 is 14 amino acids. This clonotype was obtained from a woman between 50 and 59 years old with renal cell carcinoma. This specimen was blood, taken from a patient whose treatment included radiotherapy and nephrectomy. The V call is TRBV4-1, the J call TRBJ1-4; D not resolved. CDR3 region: CASSQVQPNEKLFF. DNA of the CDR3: TGCGCCAGCAGCCAAGTCCAGCCTAATGAAAAACTGTTTTTT.